This T cell receptor beta chain came from a study of beta chain features in type 1 diabetes. Findings and caveats of the study: Reads derived from cDNA could over-represent cells showing high TCR expression.

By way of CD45RO/CCR7/CD25/CD127/CD95/CD27, the CD4+ regulatory, stem cell-like memory, central memory and naive cells were sorted. As for this clone: Its antigen is unknown.

The germline V and J ends were trimmed by 4 bases and 2 bases, with 11 bases remaining between them. The CDR3 runs to 14 residues. The germline gives CDR1 MNHEY, CDR2 SMNVEV (reference sequence). Sequenced material consisted of expressed TCRB transcripts (all of the isolated RNA was reverse transcribed). Measured with immunoSEQ multiplex PCR; TCRdb has only the in-frame clones, and not every one. The data contain 350,000 to 450,000 clones, roughly 14% of them singletons. Sequenced: naive CD4+ T cells from blood. The rearrangement joins TRBV27 to TRBJ1-2; D unclear. The TCR was taken from a man younger than 40 in good health. CDR3 in amino acids: CASSYREGNYGYTF. The DNA for the CDR3 is TGTGCCAGCAGTTACCGGGAAGGGAACTATGGCTACACCTTC.